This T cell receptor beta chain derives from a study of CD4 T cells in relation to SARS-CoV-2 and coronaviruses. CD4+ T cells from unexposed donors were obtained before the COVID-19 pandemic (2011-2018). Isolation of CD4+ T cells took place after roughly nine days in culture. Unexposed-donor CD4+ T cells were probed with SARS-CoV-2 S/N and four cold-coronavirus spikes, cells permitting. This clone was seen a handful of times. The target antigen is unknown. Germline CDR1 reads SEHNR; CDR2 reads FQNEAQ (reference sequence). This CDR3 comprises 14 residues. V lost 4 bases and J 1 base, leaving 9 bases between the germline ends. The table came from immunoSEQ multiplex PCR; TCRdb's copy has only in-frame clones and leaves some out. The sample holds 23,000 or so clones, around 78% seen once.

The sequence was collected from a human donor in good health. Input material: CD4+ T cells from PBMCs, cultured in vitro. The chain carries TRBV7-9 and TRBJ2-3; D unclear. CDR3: CASSYDFGTDTQYF. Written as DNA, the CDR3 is TGTGCCAGCAGCTACGATTTCGGCACAGATACGCAGTATTTT.